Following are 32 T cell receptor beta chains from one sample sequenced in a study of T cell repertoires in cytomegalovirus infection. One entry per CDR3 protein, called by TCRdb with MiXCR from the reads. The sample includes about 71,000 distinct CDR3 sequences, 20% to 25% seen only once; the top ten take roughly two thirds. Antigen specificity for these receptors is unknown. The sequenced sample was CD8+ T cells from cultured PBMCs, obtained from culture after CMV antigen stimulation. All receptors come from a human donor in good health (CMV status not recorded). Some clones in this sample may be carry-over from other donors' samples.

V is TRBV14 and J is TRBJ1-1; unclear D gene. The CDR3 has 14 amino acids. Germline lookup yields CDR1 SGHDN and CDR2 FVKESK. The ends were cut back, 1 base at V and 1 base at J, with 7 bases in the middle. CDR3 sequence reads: CASSQGPGNTEAFF. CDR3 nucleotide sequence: TGTGCCAGCAGCCAAGGACCGGGGAACACTGAAGCTTTCTTT.

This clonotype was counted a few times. The CDR3: CASSRTGTNEKLFF. DNA of the CDR3: TGTGCCAGCAGCAGGACGGGAACTAATGAAAAACTGTTTTTT. This chain uses TRBV6-1 with TRBJ1-4; D unresolved. The germline V and J ends were trimmed by 6 bases and 1 base, with 9 bases remaining between them. The V gene's germline CDR1 is MNHNS and CDR2 SASEGT. This CDR3 region has 14 residues.

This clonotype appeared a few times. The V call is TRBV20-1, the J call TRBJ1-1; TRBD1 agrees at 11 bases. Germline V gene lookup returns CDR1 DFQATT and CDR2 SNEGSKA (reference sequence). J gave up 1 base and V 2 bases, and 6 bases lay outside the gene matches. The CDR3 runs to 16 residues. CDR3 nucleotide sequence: TGCAGTGCTAGATGGACAGGGGGCGAAGCGAACACTGAAGCTTTCTTT. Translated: CSARWTGGEANTEAFF.

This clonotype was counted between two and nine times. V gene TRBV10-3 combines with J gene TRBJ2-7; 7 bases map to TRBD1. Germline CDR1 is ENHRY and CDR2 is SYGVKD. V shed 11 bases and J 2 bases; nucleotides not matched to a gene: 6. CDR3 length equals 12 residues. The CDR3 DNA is TGTGCCGCCGGACAGGACGCCTACGAGCAGTACTTC. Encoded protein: CAAGQDAYEQYF.

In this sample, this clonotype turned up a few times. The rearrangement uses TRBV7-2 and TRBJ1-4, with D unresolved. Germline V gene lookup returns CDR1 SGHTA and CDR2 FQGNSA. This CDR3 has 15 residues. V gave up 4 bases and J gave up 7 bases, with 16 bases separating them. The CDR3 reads CASSSTRAPGEKLFF. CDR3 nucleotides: TGTGCCAGCAGCTCAACCCGGGCGCCCGGTGAAAAACTGTTTTTT.

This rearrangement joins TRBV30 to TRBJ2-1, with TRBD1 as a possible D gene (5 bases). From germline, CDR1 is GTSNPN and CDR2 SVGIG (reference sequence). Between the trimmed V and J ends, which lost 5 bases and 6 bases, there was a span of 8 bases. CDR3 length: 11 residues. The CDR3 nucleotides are TGTGCCTGGGGACAAGTCAATGAGCAGTTCTTC. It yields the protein CAWGQVNEQFF.

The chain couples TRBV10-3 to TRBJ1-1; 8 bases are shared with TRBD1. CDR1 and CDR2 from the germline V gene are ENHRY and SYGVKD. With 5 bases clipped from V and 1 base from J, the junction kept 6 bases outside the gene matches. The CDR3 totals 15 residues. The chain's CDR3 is CAISQTGTGNTEAFF. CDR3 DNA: TGTGCCATCAGTCAGACCGGGACAGGGAACACTGAAGCTTTCTTT.

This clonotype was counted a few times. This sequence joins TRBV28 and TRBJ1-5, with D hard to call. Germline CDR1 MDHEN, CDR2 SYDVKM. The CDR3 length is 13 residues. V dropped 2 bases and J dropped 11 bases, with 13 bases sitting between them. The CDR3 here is CASSLGGPGSQHF. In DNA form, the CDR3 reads TGTGCCAGCAGTTTAGGAGGGCCCGGGTCCCAGCATTTT.

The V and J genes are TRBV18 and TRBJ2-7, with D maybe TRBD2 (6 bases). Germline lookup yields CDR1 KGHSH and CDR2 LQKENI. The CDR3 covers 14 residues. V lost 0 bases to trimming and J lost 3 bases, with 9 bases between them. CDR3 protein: CASSPPGGHYEQYF. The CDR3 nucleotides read TGTGCCAGCTCACCACCGGGAGGACACTACGAGCAGTACTTC.

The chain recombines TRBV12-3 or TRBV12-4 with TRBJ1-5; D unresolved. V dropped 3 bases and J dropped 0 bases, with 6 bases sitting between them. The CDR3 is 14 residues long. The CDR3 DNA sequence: TGTGCCAGCAGTTTCCTGGGTAGCAATCAGCCCCAGCATTTT. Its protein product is CASSFLGSNQPQHF.

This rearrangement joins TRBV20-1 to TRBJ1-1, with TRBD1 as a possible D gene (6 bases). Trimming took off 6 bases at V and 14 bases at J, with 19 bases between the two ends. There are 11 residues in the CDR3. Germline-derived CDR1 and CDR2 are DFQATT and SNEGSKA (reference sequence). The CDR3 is CSARQDREVFF. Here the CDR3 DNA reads TGCAGTGCAAGACAGGATCGGGAGGTGTTCTTT.

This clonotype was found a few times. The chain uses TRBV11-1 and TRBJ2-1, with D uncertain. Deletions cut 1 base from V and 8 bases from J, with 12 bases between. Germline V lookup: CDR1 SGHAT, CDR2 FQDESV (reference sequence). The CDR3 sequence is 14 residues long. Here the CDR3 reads CASSLETLIDEQFF. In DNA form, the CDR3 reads TGTGCCAGCAGCTTAGAGACTCTAATCGATGAGCAGTTCTTC.

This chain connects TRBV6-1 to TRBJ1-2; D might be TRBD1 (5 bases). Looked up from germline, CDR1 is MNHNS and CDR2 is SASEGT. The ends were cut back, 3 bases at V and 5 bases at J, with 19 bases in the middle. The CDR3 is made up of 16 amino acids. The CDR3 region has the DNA TGTGCCAGCAGTGAGTTCGGTCCGGGGGAGGCTTATGGCTACACCTTC. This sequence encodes CASSEFGPGEAYGYTF.

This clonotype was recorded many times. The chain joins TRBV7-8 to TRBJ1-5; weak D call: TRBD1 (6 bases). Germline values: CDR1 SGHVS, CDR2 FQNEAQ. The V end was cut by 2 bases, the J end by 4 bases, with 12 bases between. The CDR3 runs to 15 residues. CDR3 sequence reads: CASSLQGHWNQPQHF. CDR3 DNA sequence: TGTGCCAGCAGCTTACAGGGACACTGGAATCAGCCCCAGCATTTT.

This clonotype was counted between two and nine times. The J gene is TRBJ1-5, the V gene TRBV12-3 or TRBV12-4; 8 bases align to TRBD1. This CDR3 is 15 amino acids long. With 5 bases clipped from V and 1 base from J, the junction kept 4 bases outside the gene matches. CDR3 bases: TGTGCCAGCAGTGGAACAGGGGGAAGCAATCAGCCCCAGCATTTT. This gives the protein CASSGTGGSNQPQHF.

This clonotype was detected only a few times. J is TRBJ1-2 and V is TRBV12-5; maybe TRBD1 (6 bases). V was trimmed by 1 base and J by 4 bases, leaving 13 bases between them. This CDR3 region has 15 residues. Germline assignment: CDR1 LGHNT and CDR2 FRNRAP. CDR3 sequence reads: CASGLGDTNIYGYTF. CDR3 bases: TGTGCTAGTGGTTTGGGGGACACCAATATCTATGGCTACACCTTC.

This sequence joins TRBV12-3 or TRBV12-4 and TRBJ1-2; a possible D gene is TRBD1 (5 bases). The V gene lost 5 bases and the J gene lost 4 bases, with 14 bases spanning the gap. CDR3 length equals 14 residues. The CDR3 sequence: CASSGGRTLYGYTF. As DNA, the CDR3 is TGTGCCAGCAGTGGGGGACGGACGCTCTATGGCTACACCTTC.

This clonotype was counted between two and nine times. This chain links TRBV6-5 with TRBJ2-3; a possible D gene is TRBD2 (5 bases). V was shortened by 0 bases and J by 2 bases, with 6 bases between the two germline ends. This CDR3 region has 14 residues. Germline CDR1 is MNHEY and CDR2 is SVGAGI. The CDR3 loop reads CASSYSLATDTQYF. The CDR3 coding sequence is TGTGCCAGCAGTTACTCCCTAGCCACAGATACGCAGTATTTT.

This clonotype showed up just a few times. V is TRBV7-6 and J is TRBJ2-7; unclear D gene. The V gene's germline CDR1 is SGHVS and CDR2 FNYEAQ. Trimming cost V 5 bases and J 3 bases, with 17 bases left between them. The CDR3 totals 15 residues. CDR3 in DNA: TGTGCCAGCAGCCCTAAGGCAGGCAGCCTCTACGAGCAGTACTTC. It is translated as CASSPKAGSLYEQYF.

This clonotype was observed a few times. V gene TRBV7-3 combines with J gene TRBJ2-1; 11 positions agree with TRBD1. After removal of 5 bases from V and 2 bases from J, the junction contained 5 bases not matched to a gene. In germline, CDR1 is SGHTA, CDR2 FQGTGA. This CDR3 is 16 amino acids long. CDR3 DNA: TGTGCCAGCAGCCTTGGGGACAGGGGGACCTACAATGAGCAGTTCTTC. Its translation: CASSLGDRGTYNEQFF.

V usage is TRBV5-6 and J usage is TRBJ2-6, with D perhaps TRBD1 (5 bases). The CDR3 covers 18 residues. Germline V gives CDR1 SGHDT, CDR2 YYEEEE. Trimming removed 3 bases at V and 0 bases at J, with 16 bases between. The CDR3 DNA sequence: TGTGCCAGCAGCTCCTTAGACAGAAGGACCTCTGGGGCCAACGTCCTGACTTTC. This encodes CASSSLDRRTSGANVLTF.

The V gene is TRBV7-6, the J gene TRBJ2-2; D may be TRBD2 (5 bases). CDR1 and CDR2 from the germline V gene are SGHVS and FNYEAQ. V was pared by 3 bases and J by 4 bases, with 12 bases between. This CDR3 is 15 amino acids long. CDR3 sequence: CASSFVAGGTGELFF. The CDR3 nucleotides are TGTGCCAGCAGCTTTGTGGCGGGCGGCACCGGGGAGCTGTTTTTT.

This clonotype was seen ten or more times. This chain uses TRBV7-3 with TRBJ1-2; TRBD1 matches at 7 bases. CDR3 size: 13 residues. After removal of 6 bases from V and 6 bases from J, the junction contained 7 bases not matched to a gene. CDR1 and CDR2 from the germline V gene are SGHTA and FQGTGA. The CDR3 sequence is CASRPGGTDGYTF. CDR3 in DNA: TGTGCCAGCAGGCCAGGGGGGACGGATGGCTACACCTTC.

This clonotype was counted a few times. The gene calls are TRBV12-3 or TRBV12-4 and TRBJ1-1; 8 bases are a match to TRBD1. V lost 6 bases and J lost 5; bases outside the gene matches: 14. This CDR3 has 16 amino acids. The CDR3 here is CASRPGQGGYLTEAFF. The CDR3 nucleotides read TGTGCCAGCAGACCCGGACAGGGTGGGTATTTGACTGAAGCTTTCTTT.

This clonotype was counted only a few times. Here the CDR3 reads CASSRDFEGGDEKLFF. The CDR3 DNA reads as TGCGCCAGCAGCCGAGATTTCGAGGGCGGAGATGAAAAACTGTTTTTT. The rearrangement joins TRBV4-1 to TRBJ1-4; D gene unclear. The CDR3 consists of 16 residues. Germline CDR1 is MGHRA and CDR2 is YSYEKL. The V end lost 4 bases, the J end lost 6 bases, and 18 bases lay between the germline ends.

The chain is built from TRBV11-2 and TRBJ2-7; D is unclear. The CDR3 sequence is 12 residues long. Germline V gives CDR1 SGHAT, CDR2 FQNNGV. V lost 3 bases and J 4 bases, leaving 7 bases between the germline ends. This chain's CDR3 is CASSFLGYEQYF. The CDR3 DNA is TGTGCCAGCAGCTTTTTAGGATACGAGCAGTACTTC.

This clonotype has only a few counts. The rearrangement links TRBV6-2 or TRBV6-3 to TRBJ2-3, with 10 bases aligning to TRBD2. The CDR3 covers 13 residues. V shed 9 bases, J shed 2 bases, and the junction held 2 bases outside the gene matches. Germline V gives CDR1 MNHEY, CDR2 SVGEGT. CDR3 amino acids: CASLAGATDTQYF. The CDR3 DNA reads TGTGCCAGTCTAGCGGGGGCCACAGATACGCAGTATTTT.

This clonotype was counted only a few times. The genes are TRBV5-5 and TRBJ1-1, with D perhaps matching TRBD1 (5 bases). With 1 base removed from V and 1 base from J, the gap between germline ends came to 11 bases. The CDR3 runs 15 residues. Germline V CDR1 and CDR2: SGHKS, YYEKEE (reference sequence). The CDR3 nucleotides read TGTGCCAGCAGCTTGCAGGGTTCAGGGAACACTGAAGCTTTCTTT. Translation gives CASSLQGSGNTEAFF.

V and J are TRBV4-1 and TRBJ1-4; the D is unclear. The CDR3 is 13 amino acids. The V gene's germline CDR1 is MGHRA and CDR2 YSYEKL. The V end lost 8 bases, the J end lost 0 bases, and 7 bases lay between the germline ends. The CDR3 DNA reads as TGCGCCAGCGGGGTGACAACTAATGAAAAACTGTTTTTT. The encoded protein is CASGVTTNEKLFF.

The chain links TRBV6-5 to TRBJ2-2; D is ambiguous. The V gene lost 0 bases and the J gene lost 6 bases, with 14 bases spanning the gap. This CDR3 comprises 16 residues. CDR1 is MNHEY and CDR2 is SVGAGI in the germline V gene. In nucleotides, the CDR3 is TGTGCCAGCAGTTACTCGTCTGGAGATTTGTCCGGGGAGCTGTTTTTT. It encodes CASSYSSGDLSGELFF.

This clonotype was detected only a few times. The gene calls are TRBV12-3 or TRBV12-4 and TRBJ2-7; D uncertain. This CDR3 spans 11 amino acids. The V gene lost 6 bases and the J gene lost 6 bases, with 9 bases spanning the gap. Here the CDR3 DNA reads TGTGCCAGCAGCTCCGCTGTCGAGCAGTACTTC. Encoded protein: CASSSAVEQYF.

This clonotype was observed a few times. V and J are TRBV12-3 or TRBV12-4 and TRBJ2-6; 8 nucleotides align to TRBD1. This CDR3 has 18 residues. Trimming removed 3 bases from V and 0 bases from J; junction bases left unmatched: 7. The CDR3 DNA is TGTGCCAGCAGTTTTGAAGAACAGGGGGTCTCTGGGGCCAACGTCCTGACTTTC. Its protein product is CASSFEEQGVSGANVLTF.